This T cell receptor (beta chain) is from a study of a mutant IDH1 vaccine in newly diagnosed glioma. Concerning this clone itself: Its target is unknown.

Time point defined: week 11, during vaccination. Doses consisted of 300 ug of mutant IDH1 20-mer peptide each, paired with topical imiquimod. Produced via immunoSEQ multiplex PCR; TCRdb's table is partial and in-frame only. The profile shows over 95,000 clones, 85% to 90% of them singletons. The germline V and J ends were trimmed by 5 bases and 11 bases, with 25 bases remaining between them. CDR1 is SGHRS and CDR2 is YFSETQ in the germline V gene. The CDR3 totals 15 residues. Sample: PBMCs, taken from a glioma patient whose treatment included an IDH1 peptide vaccine. The chain has TRBV5-1 and TRBJ2-5; perhaps TRBD1 as D (6 bases). The clonotype comes from a woman aged 45 to 65 with glioma. The CDR3 sequence is CASSPETGSGWMQYF. CDR3 bases: TGCGCCAGCAGTCCAGAGACAGGAAGTGGATGGATGCAGTACTTC.